These T cell receptor beta chains were read from a single sample in a study of cytomegalovirus exposure and HLA in healthy donors. The protocol was immunoSEQ multiplex PCR, while the TCRdb copy is restricted to in-frame clones and leaves out a portion. The sample lists around 300,000 clones, approximately 83% occurring once. Sequencing used PBMCs. The receptor set was obtained from a woman between 18 and 29 years old in good health and CMV-seronegative. The CDR3 runs from the conserved cysteine through the conserved F or W. Each record gives: J gene, D gene, CDR3 length, clone size, V gene, CDR3 DNA, CDR3 protein. A D gene is named only where the DNA matches it firmly. Only part of the rows carry a size: once, few, many, or a class if the clone is expanded.

TRBJ1-1 | NA | 16 | NA | TRBV6-1 | TGTGCCAGCAGTGAATTGTCTCTGGGGCAGGGCACTGAAGCTTTCTTT | CASSELSLGQGTEAFF
TRBJ2-7 | TRBD1 | 13 | NA | TRBV18 | TGTGCCAGCTCACCCGGACAGGTAGGCGAGCAGTACTTC | CASSPGQVGEQYF
TRBJ2-7 | NA | 14 | NA | TRBV2 | TGTGCCAGCAGTGAAGACAGAGTCTTGGACGAGCAGTACTTC | CASSEDRVLDEQYF
TRBJ1-3 | NA | 13 | NA | TRBV6-5 | TGTGCCAGCACCGCGACTCTTGGAAACACCATATATTTT | CASTATLGNTIYF
TRBJ2-7 | NA | 14 | NA | TRBV6-1 | TGTGCCAGCAGTGAAAACGGCGGATCCTACGAGCAGTACTTC | CASSENGGSYEQYF
TRBJ1-1 | TRBD1 | 15 | NA | TRBV5-1 | TGCGCCAGCAGCTTGGCTGGGACAGCGAACACTGAAGCTTTCTTT | CASSLAGTANTEAFF
TRBJ2-7 | TRBD1 | 15 | NA | TRBV4-1 | TGCGCCAGCAGCCTGGGACAGGGGAGCTCCTACGAGCAGTACTTC | CASSLGQGSSYEQYF
TRBJ1-1 | NA | 15 | NA | TRBV11-2 | TGTGCCAGCAGCCCCCAACTTTTATTGAACACTGAAGCTTTCTTT | CASSPQLLLNTEAFF
TRBJ1-4 | TRBD1 | 14 | NA | TRBV7-2 | TGTGCCAGCAGCTTTTGGACAGGGGAAGAAAAACTGTTTTTT | CASSFWTGEEKLFF
TRBJ1-6 | TRBD1 | 15 | few | TRBV19 | TGTGCCAGTAGGGGACCGGGACAGGGTGATTCACCCCTCCACTTT | CASRGPGQGDSPLHF
TRBJ2-7 | TRBD1 | 13 | NA | TRBV19 | TGTGCCAGTAGTTTACAGGGGGCTCAAGAGCAGTACTTC | CASSLQGAQEQYF
TRBJ2-7 | TRBD1 | 17 | NA | TRBV28 | TGTGCCAGCAGTGCCGGGACAGGCCAAACTTTACCCTACGAGCAGTACTTC | CASSAGTGQTLPYEQYF
TRBJ1-5 | TRBD1 | 18 | NA | TRBV12-5 | TGTGCTAGTGGTCCAAATCCAAGGGACAGTAATAGCAATCAGCCCCAGCATTTT | CASGPNPRDSNSNQPQHF
TRBJ2-3 | NA | 17 | NA | TRBV9 | TGTGCCAGCAGCGTAGCTTGGCGGGCCACCGGGGCAGATACGCAGTATTTT | CASSVAWRATGADTQYF
TRBJ2-7 | NA | 12 | once | TRBV30 | TGTGCCTGGAGTGTTAGTTTCTACGAGCAGTACTTC | CAWSVSFYEQYF
TRBJ2-3 | NA | 17 | NA | TRBV15 | TGTGCCACCAGCAGAGATAGCCCACGGACACACACAGATACGCAGTATTTT | CATSRDSPRTHTDTQYF
TRBJ1-5 | NA | 14 | NA | TRBV6-1 | TGTGCCAGCAGTGAATATCGGGTGAATCAGCCCCAGCATTTT | CASSEYRVNQPQHF
TRBJ1-1 | TRBD1 | 16 | NA | TRBV18 | TGTGCCAGCTCACCGAGGACAGGGGTGGGGAGAACTGAAGCTTTCTTT | CASSPRTGVGRTEAFF
TRBJ1-1 | NA | 15 | once | TRBV27 | TGTGCCAGCAGTACCCGGACAAGTATGAACACTGAAGCTTTCTTT | CASSTRTSMNTEAFF
TRBJ2-2 | NA | 15 | once | TRBV30 | TGTGCCTGGAGTACTGGACAGAGTAGTACCGGGGAGCTGTTTTTT | CAWSTGQSSTGELFF
TRBJ1-2 | NA | 15 | NA | TRBV5-1 | TGCGCCAGCAGCTTAGACTCCCAGGGTCACTATGGCTACACCTTC | CASSLDSQGHYGYTF
TRBJ2-1 | TRBD2 | 15 | NA | TRBV7-2 | TGTGCCAGCAGCCCACCGGGGGGGTCCGACAATGAGCAGTTCTTC | CASSPPGGSDNEQFF
TRBJ1-5 | NA | 14 | NA | TRBV5-1 | TGCGCCAGCAGCCCGGACAATGGCAATCAGCCCCAGCATTTT | CASSPDNGNQPQHF
TRBJ1-2 | TRBD1 | 13 | NA | TRBV6-5 | TGTGCCAGCAGCAACACAGGGGCGTGGGGCTACACCTTC | CASSNTGAWGYTF
TRBJ1-5 | NA | 15 | NA | TRBV4-3 | TGCGCCAGCAGCCAAGATTGGGGAGGGGGTCAGCCCCAGCATTTT | CASSQDWGGGQPQHF
TRBJ2-7 | NA | 12 | NA | TRBV6-6 | TGTGCCAGCAGCTATCCCGCGAGCGAGCAGTACTTC | CASSYPASEQYF
TRBJ2-1 | NA | 14 | NA | TRBV5-1 | TGCGCCAGCAGCGCCGGGATAACTTACAATGAGCAGTTCTTC | CASSAGITYNEQFF
TRBJ1-4 | NA | 15 | NA | TRBV6-6 | TGTGCCAGCAGTTACCCGCAGGGAAGGAATGAAAAACTGTTTTTT | CASSYPQGRNEKLFF
TRBJ1-2 | NA | 13 | few | TRBV28 | TGTGCCAGCAGTTTGGGGACAACCTATGGCTACACCTTC | CASSLGTTYGYTF
TRBJ2-2 | NA | 15 | NA | TRBV7-2 | TGTGCCAGCAGCCCTCCGGGTCGCAGCACCGGGGAGCTGTTTTTT | CASSPPGRSTGELFF
TRBJ2-7 | TRBD1 | 17 | NA | TRBV28 | TGTGCCAGCAGTCCCCTTTCCTCGGACAGGGGGGTCTACGAGCAGTACTTC | CASSPLSSDRGVYEQYF
TRBJ2-7 | TRBD1 | 13 | NA | TRBV7-3 | TGTGCCAGCAGCTTGAACAGGGGCTACGAGCAGTACTTC | CASSLNRGYEQYF
TRBJ2-3 | NA | 14 | NA | TRBV30 | TGTGCCTGGAGTTCTGGACGGACTACAGATACGCAGTATTTT | CAWSSGRTTDTQYF
TRBJ2-4 | TRBD1 | 15 | NA | TRBV4-3 | TGCGCCAGCAGCCAAGCCACAGGGGTGGGCAACATTCAGTACTTC | CASSQATGVGNIQYF
TRBJ1-3 | NA | 14 | NA | TRBV11-1 | TGTGCCAGCAGCTTTGGAGTTCCTGGAAACACCATATATTTT | CASSFGVPGNTIYF
TRBJ2-1 | TRBD1 | 15 | NA | TRBV7-7 | TGTGCTAGCAGCCGATCAGGGGGCTCCTACAATGAGCAGTTCTTC | CASSRSGGSYNEQFF
TRBJ2-1 | TRBD2 | 15 | NA | TRBV5-1 | TGCGCCAGCAGCCCTACTAGCGGCCCTTCCAATGAGCAGTTCTTC | CASSPTSGPSNEQFF
TRBJ2-5 | NA | 13 | NA | TRBV27 | TGTGCCAGCAGTTTACCCACTCAAGAGACCCAGTACTTC | CASSLPTQETQYF